A single sample gave rise to the 5 T cell receptor beta chains below, sequenced in a study of beta chain features in type 1 diabetes. The sequenced template was cDNA made from the entire isolated RNA. Method: immunoSEQ multiplex PCR; TCRdb's copy keeps in-frame clones and lacks some. The sample records tens of thousands of clones, under 35% being singletons. The sample taken for sequencing was stem cell memory CD4+ T cells from blood. These receptors came from a woman younger than 30 in good health.

The chain joins TRBV5-1 to TRBJ2-7; weak D call: TRBD1 (6 bases). The CDR3 has 12 amino acids. The germline V and J ends were trimmed by 4 bases and 6 bases, with 11 bases remaining between them. Germline CDR1 SGHRS, CDR2 YFSETQ. This CDR3 is CASSLTGPEQYF. The CDR3 coding sequence is TGCGCCAGCAGCCTGACAGGTCCCGAGCAGTACTTC.

A word on this clone: Other nucleotide sequences in the sample specify the same CDR3. This chain joins TRBV4-3 and TRBJ1-2, with 7 bases aligning to TRBD1. Germline CDR1 and CDR2: LGHNA and YSLEER. The CDR3 runs 14 residues. V dropped 0 bases and J dropped 4; count of bases not matched to a gene: 2. This chain's CDR3 is CASSQETGSYGYTF. The DNA of the CDR3 is TGCGCCAGCAGCCAAGAGACAGGGTCCTATGGCTACACCTTC.

The rearrangement uses TRBV4-1 and TRBJ2-5, with 8 bases fitting TRBD1. The J call is doubtful: the DNA matches TRBJ2-7 better. CDR3 length: 15 residues. Germline V gene sequence: CDR1 MGHRA, CDR2 YSYEKL. The CDR3 here is CASSVGTGGSYEQYF. The CDR3 coding sequence is TGCGCCAGCAGTGTAGGGACAGGTGGCTCCTACGAGCAGTACTTC.

This clone was seen a few times. The chain has TRBV6-6 and TRBJ2-5; 10 bases are a match to TRBD2. The germline gives CDR1 MNHNY, CDR2 SVGAGI (reference sequence). The CDR3 covers 16 residues. With 6 bases clipped from V and 5 bases from J, the junction kept 12 bases outside the gene matches. DNA of the CDR3: TGTGCCAGCAGGGGCCCAGCGGGGGGGCGTCTGGAGACCCAGTACTTC. It codes for CASRGPAGGRLETQYF.

The V call is TRBV27, the J call TRBJ1-2, with D possibly TRBD1 on 6 matching bases. This CDR3 has 13 amino acids. Germline V lookup: CDR1 MNHEY, CDR2 SMNVEV (reference sequence). Trimming shortened V by 6 bases and J by 8 bases, and 16 bases separated the two germline ends. For the CDR3, the DNA is TGTGCCAGCAGCTCCCGGACAGCCAGAGGCTACACCTTC. As protein: CASSSRTARGYTF.